This T cell receptor beta chain appears in the sequencing data of a study of OX40 agonist ivuxolimab in advanced cancers. With respect to the entire study: Ivuxolimab was an agonistic, fully human IgG2 monoclonal antibody directed against OX40 (CD134), a costimulatory receptor. Prior anti-PD-1, anti-PD-L1 or anti-CTLA-4 therapy was permitted, and approximately 41% of dose-escalation patients had received checkpoint inhibitors. Among the approximately 54 dose-escalation patients, some 20 had hepatocellular carcinoma, approximately 15 melanoma, 9 renal cell carcinoma and 9 head and neck cancer. Peripheral TCRbeta sequencing aimed to test whether ivuxolimab altered TCR sequence diversity and caused clonal T-cell expansion. A male proportion of about 79% and a mean age of around 60 years, ranging from about 20 to 85, were recorded for the dose-escalation cohort. Intravenous ivuxolimab was administered to patients every 2 weeks at six dose levels: 0.01, 0.1, 0.3, 1.5, 3 and 10 mg/kg. The paper describes the monotherapy dose-escalation part (N of about 55 patients) of the phase I trial of ivuxolimab. Partial responses occurred in three dose-escalation patients: two with cutaneous melanoma and one with hepatocellular carcinoma.

The full study reports these points: The antigen specificity of the peripheral T cells that underwent clonal expansion was not determined. Low levels of normalized T-cell clonal expansion were also seen in some patients who did not respond. Clonal expansion of both CD4+ and CD8+ blood T cells was observed from baseline to week 6 at doses 0.1 to 3.0 mg/kg. After ivuxolimab, more expanded clones were found on average in CD8+ T cells than in CD4+ T cells. In partial responders in the 0.1-3.0 mg/kg groups, normalized peripheral clonal expansion was found to be among the lowest, especially among CD8+ T cells.

For CDR1 and CDR2, the germline V gene lists SNHLY and FYNNEI. V is trimmed back by 8 bases and J by 1 base, and the junction contains 3 bases that no gene match accounts for. The CDR3 contains 14 residues, cysteine and phenylalanine counted. Only CDR3 DNA is held: 42 bases, read in frame from base 1. Concerning this clone: The clone's antigen remains unknown. The sample holds no much larger clone one base away, and base qualities are not on file.

The trial excluded patients who had a history of autoimmune disease or who were on systemic immunosuppression. Peripheral blood for TCR sequencing was drawn from every dose cohort at baseline, at cycle 4 day 1 and at cycle 7 day 1. Samples came from an open-label, multicenter, first-in-human phase I dose-escalation trial of ivuxolimab. Adults with locally advanced or metastatic head and neck squamous cell, hepatocellular, melanoma or renal cell carcinoma were enrolled in the trial. Before TCR sequencing, CD4+ and CD8+ T cells were separately sorted from peripheral blood. Genomic DNA was isolated from the sorted cells so that the TCRbeta CDR3 region could be sequenced. TCRbeta CDR3 regions were sequenced using the immunoSEQ Assay. Entries here come from immuneACCESS through TCRdb and include only in-frame sequences with V and J called. Some clones fail to appear in such tables; in the studies checked, an unresolved V gene covers under half of the shortfall, and the cause of the remainder is unknown. The sample table records about 68,000 clones; 91% of these occur just once. Of the sample, under 0.4% is held by the ten largest clones.

The chain was built from TRBV2 and TRBJ2-2, and TRBD1 matches 8 of the central bases. The TCR originated in an adult with an advanced solid tumor such as melanoma, head and neck, liver or kidney cancer. Material: CD4+ or CD8+ T cells sorted from blood, obtained in a trial of the OX40 agonist ivuxolimab. CDR3 loop: CASQGQENTGELFF. The DNA sequence is as follows: TGTGCCAGCCAGGGACAGGAGAACACCGGGGAGCTGTTTTTT.